This T cell receptor beta chain was profiled in a study of blood T cell repertoires in COVID-19. As for the study in general: The cDNA or gDNA used as material had been derived from T cells, B-cell-depleted T cells, or PBMCs.

In the original workflow: For nucleated cells, counts were estimated from reference gene primer amplification. Using immunoSEQ multiplex PCR, the repertoire was profiled, and TCRdb retains in-frame clones only, with some absent. V and J calls plus clone size are reproduced from that table; the DNA served to infer D and trimming. Of a few hundred thousand clones in the sample, about nine tenths are singletons; the top ten hold around 13%. This clone was picked up a small number of times. The germline V gene encodes CDR1 SGHNT and CDR2 YENEEA. Trimming took 5 bases from V and 2 from J, leaving 14 bases between them. The CDR3 consists of 15 residues.

Sequenced sample: peripheral blood. This sequence was found in a woman in her fifties or sixties with COVID-19, enrolled during active disease. The chain recombines TRBV11-3 with TRBJ2-3, with D perhaps matching TRBD2 (5 bases). In nucleotides, the CDR3 is TGTGCCAGCAGCCGATCCGGACTTCTCACAGATACGCAGTATTTT. Translated, it gives CASSRSGLLTDTQYF.